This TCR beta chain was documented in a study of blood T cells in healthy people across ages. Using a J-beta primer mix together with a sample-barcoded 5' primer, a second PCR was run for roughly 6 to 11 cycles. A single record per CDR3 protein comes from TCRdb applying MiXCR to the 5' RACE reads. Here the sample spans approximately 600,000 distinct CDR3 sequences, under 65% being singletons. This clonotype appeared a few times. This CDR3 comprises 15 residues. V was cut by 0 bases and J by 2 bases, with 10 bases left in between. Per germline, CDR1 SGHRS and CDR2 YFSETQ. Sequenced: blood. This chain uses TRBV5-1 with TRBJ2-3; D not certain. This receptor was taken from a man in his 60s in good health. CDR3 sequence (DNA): TGCGCCAGCAGCTTGGAGTCTTACCACACAGATACGCAGTATTTT. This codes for CASSLESYHTDTQYF.